This entry concerns a single TCR beta chain. TCRdb keeps only in-frame clones here, not all; method: immunoSEQ multiplex PCR. The sample comprises about 130,000 clones, more than 80% of which are singletons, and approximately 2.7% rests with the top ten. The entry originates in a study of control samples from healthy donors and cancer patients. The CDR3 runs 15 residues. Between the trimmed V and J ends, which lost 2 bases and 3 bases, there was a span of 11 bases. J is TRBJ1-5 and V is TRBV23-1; no clear D gene. TRBV23-1 falls under the ORF class, with uncertain function. Sequenced input: blood. This clonotype originated in a man aged 18 to 29 in good health. DNA of the CDR3: TGCGCCAGCAGTCAAATTTTAGGGAACAATCAGCCCCAGCATTTT. This translates into CASSQILGNNQPQHF.